These 15 T cell receptor beta chains share one sample of origin, sequenced in a study of shared clonotypes between healthy human individuals. Naive CD8 populations comprised CD45RO-negative cells positively selected for CCR7, excluding terminally differentiated effector memory CD45RA+ cells. TCRdb keeps only in-frame clones here, not all; method: immunoSEQ multiplex PCR. The sample consists of nearly 2 million clones, about 95% of them appearing once. The sequenced material came from naive CD8+ T cells sorted from blood. The receptors originated from a man between 18 and 35 years old in good health.

This rearrangement joins TRBV7-9 to TRBJ2-4; D ambiguous. V was clipped by 6 bases and J by 1 base, with 16 bases between them. This CDR3 has 16 amino acids. The germline V gene encodes CDR1 SEHNR and CDR2 FQNEAQ (reference sequence). CDR3 in amino acids: CASSGPVAVAKNIQYF. CDR3 bases: TGTGCCAGCAGTGGGCCCGTGGCGGTGGCCAAAAACATTCAGTACTTC.

The rearrangement links TRBV27 to TRBJ1-1; no clear D. Germline loops: CDR1 MNHEY, CDR2 SMNVEV (reference sequence). Trimming left V 3 bases short and J 4 bases short, with 9 bases between. This CDR3 is 13 amino acids long. The CDR3 nucleotides are TGTGCCAGCAGTTTCCTTACAGCCACTGAAGCTTTCTTT. Residues: CASSFLTATEAFF.

The gene calls are TRBV5-4 and TRBJ2-2; D possibly corresponds to TRBD1 (7 bases). Trimming took off 3 bases at V and 2 bases at J, with 14 bases between the two ends. Germline V gene data show CDR1 as SGHNT and CDR2 as YYREEE (reference sequence). This CDR3 comprises 16 residues. CDR3: CASSWGRDRNTGELFF. CDR3 nucleotides: TGTGCCAGCAGCTGGGGGCGGGACAGAAACACCGGGGAGCTGTTTTTT.

This rearrangement joins TRBV4-1 to TRBJ2-7, with D uncertain. V was cut by 3 bases and J by 4 bases, with 13 bases left in between. The CDR3 runs 14 residues. Germline CDR1 reads MGHRA; CDR2 reads YSYEKL. This chain's CDR3 is CASSHRTPGYEQYF. As DNA, the CDR3 is TGCGCCAGCAGCCACAGGACCCCGGGTTACGAGCAGTACTTC.

The count of this clone is one. Written as DNA, the CDR3 is TGTGCCAGTAGTATCGAGACAGGGACGGTGCTGAACACTGAAGCTTTCTTT. It yields the protein CASSIETGTVLNTEAFF. The V call is TRBV19, the J call TRBJ1-1; TRBD1 matches at 7 bases. The trim removed 3 bases at V and 0 bases at J, leaving 10 bases unmatched. The CDR3 length is 17 residues. CDR1 and CDR2 from the germline V gene are LNHDA and SQIVND (reference sequence).

V gene TRBV19 combines with J gene TRBJ2-7; 9 positions match TRBD1. V lost 7 bases and J lost 6; bases outside the gene matches: 4. Germline assignment: CDR1 LNHDA and CDR2 SQIVND (reference sequence). This CDR3 contains 12 residues. The CDR3 nucleotides read TGTGCCAGTACCCAGACAGGGGGCGAGCAGTACTTC. It codes for CASTQTGGEQYF.

V and J are TRBV27 and TRBJ2-2; D is possibly TRBD1 (5 bases). V was clipped by 3 bases and J by 1 base, with 12 bases between them. Germline loops: CDR1 MNHEY, CDR2 SMNVEV (reference sequence). The CDR3 has 16 amino acids. The CDR3 loop is CASSLKVGQNTGELFF. The CDR3 DNA sequence: TGTGCCAGCAGTTTGAAAGTGGGGCAGAACACCGGGGAGCTGTTTTTT.

In its sample, this clone was seen once. Other DNA sequences within the sample encode an identical CDR3. The chain recombines TRBV5-8 with TRBJ2-7; D not certain. This CDR3 has 13 residues. V gave up 0 bases and J gave up 0 bases, with 4 bases separating them. Germline V CDR1 and CDR2: SGHTS, YDEGEE. The CDR3 DNA reads TGTGCCAGCAGCTTGGTCTCCTCCTACGAGCAGTACTTC. Translated: CASSLVSSYEQYF.

The gene calls are TRBV9 and TRBJ1-5; TRBD1 agrees at 10 bases. Germline loops: CDR1 SGDLS, CDR2 YYNGEE. The CDR3 consists of 16 residues. The ends lost 3 bases at V and 7 bases at J; junction bases unmatched: 10. The CDR3 DNA reads as TGTGCCAGCAGCGATCCCGGGACAGGGGACGACCAGCCCCAGCATTTT. Translated: CASSDPGTGDDQPQHF.

V gene TRBV19 combines with J gene TRBJ2-7, with 7 bases identical to TRBD1. The CDR3 covers 15 residues. J gave up 3 bases and V 4 bases, and 9 bases lay outside the gene matches. The germline CDR1 and CDR2 sequences are LNHDA and SQIVND (reference sequence). CDR3 loop: CASSSTGTEDYEQYF. CDR3 bases: TGTGCCAGTAGTAGCACCGGGACAGAAGACTACGAGCAGTACTTC.

This chain connects TRBV10-2 to TRBJ2-7; D may correspond to TRBD1 or TRBD2 (5 bases each). The V gene lost 4 bases and the J gene lost 3 bases, with 19 bases spanning the gap. The CDR3 extends over 16 amino acids. Germline V gene lookup returns CDR1 WSHSY and CDR2 SAAADI. The CDR3 sequence is CASSGSPGLGNYEQYF. The CDR3 DNA is TGCGCCAGCAGTGGATCGCCGGGGCTGGGAAACTACGAGCAGTACTTC.

V usage is TRBV6-5 and J usage is TRBJ2-7, with D possibly TRBD1 on 6 matching bases. Germline CDR1 MNHEY, CDR2 SVGAGI. This CDR3 has 13 amino acids. V dropped 4 bases and J dropped 6 bases, with 13 bases sitting between them. CDR3 DNA sequence: TGTGCCAGCAGTTCCGACAGGACCCCCGAGCAGTACTTC. It codes for CASSSDRTPEQYF.

This clone has a single count. The chain carries TRBV29-1 and TRBJ1-2, with D tentatively TRBD1 (6 bases). There are 16 residues in the CDR3. The V and J ends lost 6 bases and 0 bases respectively, with 20 bases between them. CDR1 and CDR2 from the germline V gene are SQVTM and ANQGSEA. CDR3 in DNA: TGCAGCGTCGACGGGGGGCCGGACAGCACTAACTATGGCTACACCTTC. This translates into CSVDGGPDSTNYGYTF.

The gene calls are TRBV4-3 and TRBJ2-7, with D perhaps TRBD1 or TRBD2 (5 bases each). V lost 4 bases and J lost 2, with 12 bases in between. The CDR3 runs to 14 residues. The germline CDR1 and CDR2 sequences are LGHNA and YSLEER. CDR3 loop: CASSLRDGAYEQYF. In nucleotides, the CDR3 is TGCGCCAGCAGCCTCCGGGACGGAGCCTACGAGCAGTACTTC.

The chain joins TRBV27 to TRBJ2-1; 10 bases match TRBD2. CDR3 length equals 14 residues. Germline V gene data show CDR1 as MNHEY and CDR2 as SMNVEV (reference sequence). V lost 7 bases, J lost 3 bases, and 3 bases stayed unmatched. CDR3 residues: CASNPSGSYNEQFF. The CDR3 DNA reads TGTGCCAGCAACCCTAGCGGGAGCTACAATGAGCAGTTCTTC.